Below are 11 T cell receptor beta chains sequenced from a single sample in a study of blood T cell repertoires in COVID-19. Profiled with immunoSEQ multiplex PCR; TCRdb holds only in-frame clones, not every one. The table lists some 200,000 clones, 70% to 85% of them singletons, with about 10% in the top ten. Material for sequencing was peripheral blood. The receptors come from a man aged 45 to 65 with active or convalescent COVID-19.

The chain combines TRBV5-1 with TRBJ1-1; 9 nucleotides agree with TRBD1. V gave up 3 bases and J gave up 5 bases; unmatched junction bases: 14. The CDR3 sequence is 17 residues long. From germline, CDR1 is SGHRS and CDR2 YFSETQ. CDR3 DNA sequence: TGCGCCAGCAGCTCCTCCGGGACAGGGAAGGCGGGAACTGAAGCTTTCTTT. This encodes CASSSSGTGKAGTEAFF. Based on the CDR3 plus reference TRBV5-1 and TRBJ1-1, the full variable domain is KAGVTQTPRYLIKTRGQQVTLSCSPISGHRSVSWYQQTPGQGLQFLFEYFSETQRNKGNFPGRFSGRQFSNSRSEMNVSTLELGDSALYLCASSSSGTGKAGTEAFFGQGTRLTVV.

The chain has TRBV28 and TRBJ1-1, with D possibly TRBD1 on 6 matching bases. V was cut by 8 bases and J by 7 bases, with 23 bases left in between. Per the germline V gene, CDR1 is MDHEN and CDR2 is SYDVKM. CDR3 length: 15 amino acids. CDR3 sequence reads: CASLPSRGAADEAFF. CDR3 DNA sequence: TGTGCCAGCCTACCCTCCCGGGGGGCCGCAGATGAAGCTTTCTTT.

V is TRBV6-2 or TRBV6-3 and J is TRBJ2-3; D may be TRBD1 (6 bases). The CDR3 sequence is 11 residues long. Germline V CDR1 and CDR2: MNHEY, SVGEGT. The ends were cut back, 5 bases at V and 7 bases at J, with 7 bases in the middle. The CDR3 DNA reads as TGTGCCAGCAGTCAGGGGAATACGCAGTATTTT. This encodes CASSQGNTQYF.

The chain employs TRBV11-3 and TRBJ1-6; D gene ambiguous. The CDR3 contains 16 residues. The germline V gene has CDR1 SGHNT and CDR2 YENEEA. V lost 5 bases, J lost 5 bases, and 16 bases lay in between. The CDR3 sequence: CASSPGVRRDNSPLHF. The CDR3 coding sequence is TGTGCCAGCAGCCCAGGTGTCCGGCGGGATAATTCACCCCTCCACTTT.

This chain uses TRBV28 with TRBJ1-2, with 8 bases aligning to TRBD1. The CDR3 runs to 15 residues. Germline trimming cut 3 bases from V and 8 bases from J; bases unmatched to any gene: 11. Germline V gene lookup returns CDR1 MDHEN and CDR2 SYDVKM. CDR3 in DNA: TGTGCCAGCAGTTTGGGATACCGGACAGGGAGAGGCTACACCTTC. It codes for CASSLGYRTGRGYTF.

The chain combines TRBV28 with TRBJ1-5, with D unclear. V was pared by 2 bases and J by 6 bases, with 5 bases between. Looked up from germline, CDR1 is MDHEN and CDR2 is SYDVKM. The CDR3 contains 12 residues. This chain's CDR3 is CASSLNIQPQHF. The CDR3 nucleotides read TGTGCCAGCAGTTTAAATATTCAGCCCCAGCATTTT. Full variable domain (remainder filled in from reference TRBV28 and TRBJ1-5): DVKVTQSSRYLVKRTGEKVFLECVQDMDHENMFWYRQDPGLGLRLIYFSYDVKMKEKGDIPEGYSVSREKKERFSLILESASTNQTSMYLCASSLNIQPQHFGDGTRLSIL.

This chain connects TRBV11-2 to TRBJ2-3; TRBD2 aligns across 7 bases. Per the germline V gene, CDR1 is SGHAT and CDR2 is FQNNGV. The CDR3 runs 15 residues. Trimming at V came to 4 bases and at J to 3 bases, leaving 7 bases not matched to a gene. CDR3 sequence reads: CASSSREWGTDTQYF. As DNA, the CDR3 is TGTGCCAGCAGCTCGCGGGAGTGGGGAACAGATACGCAGTATTTT.

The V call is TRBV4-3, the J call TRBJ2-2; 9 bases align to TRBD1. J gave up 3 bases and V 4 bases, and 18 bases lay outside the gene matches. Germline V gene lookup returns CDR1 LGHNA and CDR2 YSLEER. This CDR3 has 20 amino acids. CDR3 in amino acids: CASSRELGQGGSSYTGELFF. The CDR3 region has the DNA TGCGCCAGCAGCCGGGAATTGGGACAGGGCGGATCGAGTTACACCGGGGAGCTGTTTTTT.

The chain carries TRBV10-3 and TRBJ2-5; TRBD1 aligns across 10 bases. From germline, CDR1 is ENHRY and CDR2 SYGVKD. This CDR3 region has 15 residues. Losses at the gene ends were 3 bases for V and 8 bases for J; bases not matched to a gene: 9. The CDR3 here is CAISDPRDRGLTQYF. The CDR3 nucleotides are TGTGCCATCAGTGATCCCCGGGACAGGGGACTCACCCAGTACTTC.

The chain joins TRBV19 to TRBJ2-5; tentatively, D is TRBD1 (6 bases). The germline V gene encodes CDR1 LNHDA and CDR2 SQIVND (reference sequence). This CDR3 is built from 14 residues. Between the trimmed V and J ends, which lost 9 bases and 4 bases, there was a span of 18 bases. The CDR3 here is CASQMSRGGETQYF. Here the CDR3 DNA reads TGTGCCAGCCAGATGTCCAGGGGTGGAGAGACCCAGTACTTC.

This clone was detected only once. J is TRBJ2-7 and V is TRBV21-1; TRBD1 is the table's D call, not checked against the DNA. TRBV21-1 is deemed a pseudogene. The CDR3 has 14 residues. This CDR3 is CASSKAATQYEQYV. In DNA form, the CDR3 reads TGTGCCAGCAGCAAAGCCGCCACCCAGTACGAGCAGTACGTC.